This TCR beta chain is from a study of blood T cell repertoires in COVID-19. Study as a whole: Material from acute and convalescent COVID-19 was sourced from the United States, Italy and Spain. Nucleic acid was either cDNA or gDNA, and it came from T cells, B-cell-depleted T cells, or PBMCs.

Those enrolled in Seattle joined during active infection and were followed longitudinally afterward. The CDR3 extends over 14 amino acids. Trimming cost V 4 bases and J 2 bases, with 11 bases left between them. Germline loops: CDR1 ENHRY, CDR2 SYGVKD. In the original workflow: For nucleated cells, counts were estimated from reference gene primer amplification. Profiling relied on immunoSEQ multiplex PCR, and the TCRdb table lists in-frame clones only, not all of them. From that table come the V and J calls and clone size; the DNA was used to work out D and trimming. Among fewer than 700,000 clones listed, 85% to 90% were seen once.

This clonotype was obtained from a woman aged 50 to 60 with COVID-19, enrolled during active disease. J is TRBJ1-2 and V is TRBV10-3; unclear D gene. Sequenced input: peripheral blood. The CDR3 DNA sequence: TGTGCCATCAGTGCTGGCAGTCCAAACTATGGCTACACCTTC. Translated, it gives CAISAGSPNYGYTF.